Listed below are T cell receptor beta chains from one sample, sequenced in a study of blood T cell repertoires in COVID-19. The method was immunoSEQ multiplex PCR; TCRdb's version includes in-frame clones alone and lacks a portion of them. The data show about 70,000 clones, around 88% seen once. The material sequenced was peripheral blood. All receptors derive from a human donor in a cohort sampled during active COVID-19. The CDR3 runs from the conserved cysteine through the conserved F or W. The order of the fields is D gene, V gene, J gene, clone size, CDR3 protein, CDR3 DNA. A D gene is named only where the DNA matches it firmly. Expanded clones get a size class; other rows say once, few or many, or leave the size out.

D: -; V: TRBV7-9; J: TRBJ2-3; size: -; CDR3: CASSSTSTDTQYF; DNA: TGTGCCAGCAGCTCTACTAGCACAGATACGCAGTATTTT
D: TRBD2; V: TRBV2; J: TRBJ2-5; size: -; CDR3: CASRLGSGGAETQYF; DNA: TGTGCCAGCAGATTGGGTAGCGGGGGGGCAGAGACCCAGTACTTC
D: -; V: TRBV4-3; J: TRBJ1-1; size: -; CDR3: CASSQTKPGFEAFF; DNA: TGCGCCAGCAGCCAGACTAAACCGGGCTTTGAAGCTTTCTTT
D: TRBD2; V: TRBV4-3; J: TRBJ2-5; size: -; CDR3: CASSQGGGGGAPETQYF; DNA: TGCGCCAGCAGCCAAGGGGGGGGCGGGGGGGCCCCAGAGACCCAGTACTTC
D: -; V: TRBV5-8; J: TRBJ2-3; size: -; CDR3: CASSRWGRTGGTDTQYF; DNA: TGTGCCAGCAGCCGCTGGGGGAGGACGGGCGGGACAGATACGCAGTATTTT
D: TRBD2; V: TRBV19; J: TRBJ2-1; size: -; CDR3: CASSIGRGSGGAKFF; DNA: TGTGCCAGTAGTATCGGGAGGGGTAGCGGGGGGGCGAAGTTCTTC
D: TRBD2; V: TRBV27; J: TRBJ2-7; size: -; CDR3: CASSPRGGSSYEQYF; DNA: TGTGCCAGCAGTCCCCGCGGGGGGAGCTCCTACGAGCAGTACTTC
D: -; V: TRBV7-8; J: TRBJ2-7; size: -; CDR3: CASSDSTYEQYF; DNA: TGTGCCAGCTCGGACAGTACCTACGAGCAGTACTTC
D: -; V: TRBV7-2; J: TRBJ1-5; size: once; CDR3: CASSPGRGSRQPQHF; DNA: TGTGCCAGCAGTCCAGGCAGGGGTAGCCGTCAGCCCCAGCATTTT
D: -; V: TRBV10-3; J: TRBJ1-2; size: -; CDR3: CAISESPQATGRGGYTF; DNA: TGTGCCATCAGTGAGTCGCCCCAAGCTACAGGTCGAGGCGGCTACACCTTC
D: TRBD2; V: TRBV11-2; J: TRBJ2-4; size: -; CDR3: CASSAQGTSGGLAKNIQYF; DNA: TGTGCCAGCAGCGCCCAAGGGACTAGCGGGGGCCTAGCCAAAAACATTCAGTACTTC
D: -; V: TRBV5-6; J: TRBJ2-1; size: -; CDR3: CASSLAVFRSGEQFF; DNA: TGTGCCAGCAGCTTGGCCGTCTTTAGATCAGGGGAGCAGTTCTTC
D: -; V: TRBV6-2/TRBV6-3; J: TRBJ1-1; size: few; CDR3: CASSYESGGPMNTEAFF; DNA: TGTGCCAGCAGTTACGAGTCGGGGGGGCCCATGAACACTGAAGCTTTCTTT
D: TRBD1; V: TRBV19; J: TRBJ1-5; size: -; CDR3: CASSGGQGAQPQHF; DNA: TGTGCCAGTAGTGGGGGACAGGGGGCTCAGCCCCAGCATTTT
D: -; V: TRBV28; J: TRBJ2-2; size: -; CDR3: CASRGGLRNTGELFF; DNA: TGTGCCAGCAGGGGAGGCCTTCGTAACACCGGGGAGCTGTTTTTT
D: -; V: TRBV29-1; J: TRBJ1-1; size: once; CDR3: CSVESWPTEAFF; DNA: TGCAGCGTTGAGTCATGGCCCACTGAAGCTTTCTTT
D: TRBD1; V: TRBV10-2; J: TRBJ2-6; size: -; CDR3: CASSAEGATVSSGANVLTF; DNA: TGCGCCAGCAGTGCCGAGGGGGCGACCGTAAGCTCTGGGGCCAACGTCCTGACTTTC
D: TRBD1; V: TRBV11-3; J: TRBJ2-6; size: -; CDR3: CASSPEPGQSAGGANVLTF; DNA: TGTGCCAGCAGCCCGGAACCGGGACAGAGTGCTGGAGGGGCCAACGTCCTGACTTTC